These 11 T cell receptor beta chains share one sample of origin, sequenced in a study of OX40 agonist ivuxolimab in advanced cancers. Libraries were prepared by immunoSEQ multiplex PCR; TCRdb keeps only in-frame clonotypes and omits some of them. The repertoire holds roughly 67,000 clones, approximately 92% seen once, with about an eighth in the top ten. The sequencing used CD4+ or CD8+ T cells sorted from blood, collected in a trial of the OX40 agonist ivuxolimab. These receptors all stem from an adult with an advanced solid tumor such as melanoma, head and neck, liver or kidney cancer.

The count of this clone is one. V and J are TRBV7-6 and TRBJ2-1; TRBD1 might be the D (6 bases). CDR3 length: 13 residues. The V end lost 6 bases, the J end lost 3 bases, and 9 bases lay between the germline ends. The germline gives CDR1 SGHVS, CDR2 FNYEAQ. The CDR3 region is CASSYRVYNEQFF. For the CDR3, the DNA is TGTGCCAGCAGTTACAGGGTCTACAATGAGCAGTTCTTC.

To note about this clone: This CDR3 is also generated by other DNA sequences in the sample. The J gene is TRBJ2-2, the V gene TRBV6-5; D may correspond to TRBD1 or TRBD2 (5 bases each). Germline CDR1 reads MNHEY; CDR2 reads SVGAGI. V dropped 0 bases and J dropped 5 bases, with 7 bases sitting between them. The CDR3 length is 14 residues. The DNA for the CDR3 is TGTGCCAGCAGTTACTCAGGGGAGACCGGGGAGCTGTTTTTT. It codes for CASSYSGETGELFF.

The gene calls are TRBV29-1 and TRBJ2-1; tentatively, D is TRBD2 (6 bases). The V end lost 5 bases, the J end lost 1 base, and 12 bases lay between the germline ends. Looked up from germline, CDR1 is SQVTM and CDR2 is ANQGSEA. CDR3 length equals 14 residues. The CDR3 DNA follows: TGCAGCGTTAGGCTAGCGACGTCCTACAATGAGCAGTTCTTC. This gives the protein CSVRLATSYNEQFF.

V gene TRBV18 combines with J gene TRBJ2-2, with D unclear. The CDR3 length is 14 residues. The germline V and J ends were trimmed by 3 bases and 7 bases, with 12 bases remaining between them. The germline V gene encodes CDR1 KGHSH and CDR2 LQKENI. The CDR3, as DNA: TGTGCCAGCTCACCCCCGGGCGGCGGCGGGGAGCTGTTTTTT. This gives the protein CASSPPGGGGELFF.

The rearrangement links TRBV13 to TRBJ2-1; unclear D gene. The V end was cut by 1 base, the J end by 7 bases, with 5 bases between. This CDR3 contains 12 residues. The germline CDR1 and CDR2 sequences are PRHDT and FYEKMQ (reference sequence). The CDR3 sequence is CASSLVGNEQFF. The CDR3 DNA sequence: TGTGCCAGCAGCTTAGTAGGGAATGAGCAGTTCTTC.

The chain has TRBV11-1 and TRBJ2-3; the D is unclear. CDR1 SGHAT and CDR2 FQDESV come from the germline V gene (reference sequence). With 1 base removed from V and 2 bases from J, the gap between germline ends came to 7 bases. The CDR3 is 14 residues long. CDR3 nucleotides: TGTGCCAGCAGCTTAGGCGCGGCCACAGATACGCAGTATTTT. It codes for CASSLGAATDTQYF. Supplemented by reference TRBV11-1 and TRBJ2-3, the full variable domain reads EAEVAQSPRYKITEKSQAVAFWCDPISGHATLYWYRQILGQGPELLVQFQDESVVDDSQLPKDRFSAERLKGVDSTLKIQPAELGDSAMYLCASSLGAATDTQYFGPGTRLTVL.

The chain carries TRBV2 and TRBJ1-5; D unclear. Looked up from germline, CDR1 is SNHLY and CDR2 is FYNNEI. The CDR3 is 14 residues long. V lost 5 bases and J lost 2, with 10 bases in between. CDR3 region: CASSKVYGNQPQHF. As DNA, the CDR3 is TGTGCCAGCAGTAAGGTGTATGGCAATCAGCCCCAGCATTTT.

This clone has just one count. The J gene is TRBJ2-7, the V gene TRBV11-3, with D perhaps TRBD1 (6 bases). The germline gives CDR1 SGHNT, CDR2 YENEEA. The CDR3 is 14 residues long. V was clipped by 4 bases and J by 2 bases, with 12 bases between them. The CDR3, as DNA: TGTGCCAGCAGCTCTCGACAGGATCCCTACGAGCAGTACTTC. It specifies CASSSRQDPYEQYF.

CDR3 loop: CASSHRAGVSNEQFF. Here the CDR3 DNA reads TGCGCCAGCAGCCATCGGGCGGGAGTTAGCAATGAGCAGTTCTTC. The rearrangement uses TRBV4-3 and TRBJ2-1; 7 bases line up with TRBD2. From germline, CDR1 is LGHNA and CDR2 YSLEER. This CDR3 comprises 15 residues. The V and J ends lost 3 bases and 6 bases, in that order; junction bases with no gene match: 8.

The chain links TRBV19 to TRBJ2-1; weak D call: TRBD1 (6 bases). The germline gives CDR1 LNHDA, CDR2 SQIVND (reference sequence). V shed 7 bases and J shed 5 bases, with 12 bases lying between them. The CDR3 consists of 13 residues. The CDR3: CASNSDSHNEQFF. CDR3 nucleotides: TGTGCCAGTAACTCGGACAGCCACAATGAGCAGTTCTTC.

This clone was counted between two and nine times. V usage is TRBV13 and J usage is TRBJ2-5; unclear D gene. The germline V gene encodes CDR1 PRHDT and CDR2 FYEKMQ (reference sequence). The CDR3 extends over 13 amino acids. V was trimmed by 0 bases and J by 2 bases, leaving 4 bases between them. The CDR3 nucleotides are TGTGCCAGCAGCTTAGGGCTTCAAGAGACCCAGTACTTC. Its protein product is CASSLGLQETQYF.